The subject of this entry is one T cell receptor beta chain. Antigen unknown. Germline CDR1 SGDLS, CDR2 YYNGEE. This CDR3 comprises 16 residues. The V gene end was trimmed by 4 bases and the J gene end by 6 bases; junction bases not matched to a gene: 7. Samples were taken several times over chemoradiotherapy. The method was immunoSEQ multiplex PCR; TCRdb's version includes in-frame clones alone and lacks a portion of them. Of roughly 21,000 clones listed, roughly 86% are singletons. This record comes from a study of chemoradiotherapy in HPV16-positive cancers. Study-wide results and limits: Non-HPV-specific T cells did not expand in tumors during treatment, whereas candidate HPV-specific clones and E7-related motifs did. Only a couple of HPV16-positive patients supplied the functional HPV-specificity definition. In HPV16-positive patients, HPV-responsive T-cell expansion tracked better recurrence-free survival.

The TCR sequence derives from a human donor with HPV-associated anogenital cancer. The source was blood, collected from a patient who underwent chemoradiotherapy. The rearrangement links TRBV9 to TRBJ2-1; the match to TRBD2 covers 13 bases. The CDR3, as DNA: TGTGCCAGCAGCTCCAGGACTAGCGGGAGATTCAATGAGCAGTTCTTC. This codes for CASSSRTSGRFNEQFF.